This T cell receptor beta chain was profiled in a study of Ad26.COV2.S vaccination and SARS-CoV-2 variants. Indicated treatment: 15 to 20 received Ad26.COV2.S at low or high dose, single or two shots; five or six received placebo; per-sample allocation not given. Sampling was done on day 63 after the first vaccine or placebo injection. Data came from immunoSEQ multiplex PCR; TCRdb stores just in-frame clones and leaves some out. In the table there are around 420,000 clones, approximately 87% of which are singletons. The CDR3 runs 14 residues. V was trimmed by 1 base and J by 8 bases, leaving 12 bases between them. CDR1 SGHNT and CDR2 YYREEE come from the germline V gene (reference sequence).

J is TRBJ1-4 and V is TRBV5-4, with no clear D. This TCR was recovered from a person between 18 and 60 years old who received the Ad26.COV2.S COVID-19 vaccine or a placebo. The specimen was peripheral blood, collected in a trial of Ad26.COV2.S vaccine versus placebo. The CDR3 region has the DNA TGTGCCAGCAGCTTGTCCGGGGTTAAAGAAAAACTGTTTTTT. This gives the protein CASSLSGVKEKLFF.